These T cell receptor beta chains were read from a single sample in a study of T cell changes during pregnancy in multiple sclerosis. Clones were read by immunoSEQ multiplex PCR, and TCRdb kept only the in-frame ones, dropping some. The data show 45,000 to 60,000 clones, approximately 92% seen once. The sequenced sample was peripheral blood, obtained after pregnancy. These receptors originate from a female donor in good health, enrolled as a control in a pregnancy study. The CDR3 runs from the conserved cysteine through the conserved F or W. Fields, in order: clone size, V gene, J gene, D gene, CDR3 DNA, CDR3 protein. The D gene is left open where the match is weak. Not every row has a clone size; where given, it reads once, few, many or a size class.

>.|TRBV7-2|TRBJ2-7|.
TGTGCCAGCAGCGCAGCGAACGTGGCCTCGCAGTACTTC
CASSAANVASQYF
>.|TRBV4-3|TRBJ1-3|TRBD1
TGCGCCAGCAGCCAAGATGCGGGACAGGGAAACACCATATATTTT
CASSQDAGQGNTIYF
>few|TRBV27|TRBJ2-7|.
TGTGCCAGCAGAGGCCGAGGACTCACCTACGAGCAGTACTTC
CASRGRGLTYEQYF
>.|TRBV11-2|TRBJ1-1|TRBD1
TGTGCCAGCAGCTTAAGGACAGGGGGGGCTGAAGCTTTCTTT
CASSLRTGGAEAFF
>.|TRBV5-1|TRBJ1-6|TRBD1
TGCGCCAGCAAGAACCGGGACAGGGTTTCACCCCTCCACTTT
CASKNRDRVSPLHF
>.|TRBV30|TRBJ1-6|.
TGTGCCTGGAGTGTACGTCAGTCAATTTCACCCCTCCACTTT
CAWSVRQSISPLHF
>.|TRBV5-6|TRBJ1-1|.
TGTGCCAGCAGCTTGGAAGCCAGGGAAGCTTTCTTT
CASSLEAREAFF
>.|TRBV10-2|TRBJ2-1|.
TGCGCCAGCACGGCAGGGGCCGGCAATGAGCAGTTCTTC
CASTAGAGNEQFF
>few|TRBV7-2|TRBJ1-1|TRBD1
TGTGCCAGCAGCCTCCAGGGGGTAAACACTGAAGCTTTCTTT
CASSLQGVNTEAFF
>.|TRBV5-1|TRBJ2-1|TRBD1
TGCGCCAGCAGAATAGGACAGGGCCCCTACAATGAGCAGTTCTTC
CASRIGQGPYNEQFF
>once|TRBV5-1|TRBJ1-1|.
TGCGCCAGCAGCTTTCAGAACACTGAAGCTTTCTTT
CASSFQNTEAFF
>.|TRBV4-1|TRBJ1-2|.
TGCGCCAGCAGCCATTCTGGGCGCAACTATGGCTACACCTTC
CASSHSGRNYGYTF
>.|TRBV5-1|TRBJ2-5|.
TGCGCCAGCAGCTTGGCGCAGCAAGAGACCCAGTACTTC
CASSLAQQETQYF
>once|TRBV27|TRBJ1-2|.
TGTGCCAGCAGTTTTTACAGGGACTATGGCTACACCTTC
CASSFYRDYGYTF
>.|TRBV5-4|TRBJ2-7|.
TGTGCCAGCAGCTTGGCCTCCCGCAGCGAGCAGTACTTC
CASSLASRSEQYF
>.|TRBV6-5|TRBJ2-7|.
TGTGCCAGCAGTTACTCGACAGGCCCCTACGAGCAGTACTTC
CASSYSTGPYEQYF
>.|TRBV5-6|TRBJ2-1|.
TGTGCCAGCAGCTCCTTAGCGGTTCCCTACAATGAGCAGTTCTTC
CASSSLAVPYNEQFF
>.|TRBV19|TRBJ1-5|TRBD1
TGTGCCAGTAGAGCCAGGACAGGGTACAATCAGCCCCAGCATTTT
CASRARTGYNQPQHF
>.|TRBV7-9|TRBJ2-7|TRBD2
TGTGCCAGCAGCCCTCCCGGGCTAGCGGGAGCCTACGAGCAGTACTTC
CASSPPGLAGAYEQYF
>once|TRBV28|TRBJ2-1|TRBD2
TGTGCCAGCAGTTTATGGACTTCAACCCTTAGCGGGGGAGGGTGGGATGAGCAGTTCTTC
CASSLWTSTLSGGGWDEQFF
>.|TRBV28|TRBJ1-5|.
TGTGCCAGCAGTTTAGTGAGGGTAACTCAGCCCCAGCATTTT
CASSLVRVTQPQHF
>.|TRBV10-3|TRBJ2-1|.
TGTGCCATCAGTGTGGGGGGAAGGGAAGATGAGCAGTTCTTC
CAISVGGREDEQFF
>.|TRBV11-2|TRBJ1-1|.
TGTGCCAGCAGCTTAGGAGTCAGGGGTAACACTGAAGCTTTCTTT
CASSLGVRGNTEAFF
>.|TRBV18|TRBJ2-3|TRBD1
TGTGCCAGCTCATCGACCAAAGACAGGGCGAACACAGATACGCAGTATTTT
CASSSTKDRANTDTQYF
>.|TRBV10-2|TRBJ1-2|.
TGCGCCAGCAGTTCGACAGTAACGTACTATGGCTACACCTTC
CASSSTVTYYGYTF
>.|TRBV7-2|TRBJ1-5|.
TGTGCCAGCAGCTTAGGCGGCCGGAGCAATCAGCCCCAGCATTTT
CASSLGGRSNQPQHF
>.|TRBV9|TRBJ2-3|.
TGTGCCAGCAGCGCCCGGGGGGCATTAGGCACAGATACGCAGTATTTT
CASSARGALGTDTQYF
>.|TRBV5-4|TRBJ2-5|.
TGTGCCAGCAGCTCCCCCCAGGAGACCCAGTACTTC
CASSSPQETQYF
>.|TRBV18|TRBJ1-1|.
TGTGCCAGCTCACCCCTCTCGGATGTCCCAGGGAACACTGAAGCTTTCTTT
CASSPLSDVPGNTEAFF
>.|TRBV7-8|TRBJ2-1|TRBD2
TGTGCCAGCAGCTTAGGGGGAGCGGGAGGGTACAATGAGCAGTTCTTC
CASSLGGAGGYNEQFF
>.|TRBV6-5|TRBJ1-6|.
TGTGCCAGCAGTTACCTTAGCTCCTATAATTCACCCCTCCACTTT
CASSYLSSYNSPLHF
>.|TRBV5-1|TRBJ1-4|TRBD1
TGCGCCAGCAGCTTGGAAGGGACAGGGGTTGAAAAACTGTTTTTT
CASSLEGTGVEKLFF
>.|TRBV4-3|TRBJ2-3|.
TGCGCCAGCAGCCAAGAGAGCACCCGGGGTGGGGATACGCAGTATTTT
CASSQESTRGGDTQYF
>.|TRBV28|TRBJ1-2|.
TGTGCCAGCAGGGACAGCAACTATGGCTACACCTTC
CASRDSNYGYTF
>.|TRBV29-1|TRBJ1-4|TRBD1
TGCAGCGCCCGGCGGCGGACAGGGGTCGCAACTAATGAAAAACTGTTTTTT
CSARRRTGVATNEKLFF
>.|TRBV15|TRBJ1-4|TRBD1
TGTGCCACCAGCAGAGATGGGAACAGGGGTGGAGAAAAACTGTTTTTT
CATSRDGNRGGEKLFF
>.|TRBV7-8|TRBJ2-7|TRBD1
TGTGCCAGCAGCTACCGGGACAGGGCCCACGAGCAGTACTTC
CASSYRDRAHEQYF
>.|TRBV9|TRBJ1-3|.
TGTGCCAGCAGCGACGACTCCTACTCTGGAAACACCATATATTTT
CASSDDSYSGNTIYF
>.|TRBV18|TRBJ1-6|TRBD1
TGTGCCAGCTCACTAAGTTCGGATACAGGGGGCGCCTTTAATTCACCCCTCCACTTT
CASSLSSDTGGAFNSPLHF
>.|TRBV5-1|TRBJ1-2|TRBD1
TGCGCCAGCAGCTTGGGAGGGGGCAATGGCTACACCTTC
CASSLGGGNGYTF
>.|TRBV6-5|TRBJ1-5|.
TGTGCCAGCAGTTACGGGCCATATGGGAATCAGCCCCAGCATTTT
CASSYGPYGNQPQHF
>.|TRBV13|TRBJ2-7|TRBD1
TGTGCCAGCAGCTCCCGGACAGGGGGGAGGGCCTCGCAGTACTTC
CASSSRTGGRASQYF
>once|TRBV28|TRBJ2-7|TRBD1
TGTGCCAGCAGTCCCGGGACAGGGCGGGGGGAGCAGTACTTC
CASSPGTGRGEQYF
>.|TRBV9|TRBJ2-7|.
TGTGCCAGCAGCTCAACTGACTACGAGCAGTACTTC
CASSSTDYEQYF
>.|TRBV2|TRBJ1-4|TRBD1
TGTGCCAGCAGGGGGGACAGGAATAATGAAAAACTGTTTTTT
CASRGDRNNEKLFF
>.|TRBV7-9|TRBJ1-5|TRBD1
TGTGCCAGCAGCCTTGGACAGGGCGATCAGCCCCAGCATTTT
CASSLGQGDQPQHF
>.|TRBV6-6|TRBJ1-2|TRBD1
TGTGCCAGCAGGGGGGGACAGTCCTATGGCTACACCTTC
CASRGGQSYGYTF
>once|TRBV5-1|TRBJ2-3|.
TGCGCCAGCAGCCTCGGGAGTGGCACAGATACGCAGTATTTT
CASSLGSGTDTQYF
>once|TRBV12-5|TRBJ1-1|.
TGTGCTAGTGGTCCCGGAAAAGAGGTAATGAACACTGAAGCTTTCTTT
CASGPGKEVMNTEAFF
>.|TRBV19|TRBJ1-3|.
TGTGCCAGTAGTTCGGCAGGGCACCTCTCTGGAAACACCATATATTTT
CASSSAGHLSGNTIYF
>.|TRBV5-1|TRBJ1-4|TRBD1
TGCGCCAGCAGCTTGTGGGGACAGGGGGCTTCTAATGAAAAACTGTTTTTT
CASSLWGQGASNEKLFF
>.|TRBV5-1|TRBJ1-4|.
TGCGCCAGCAGCTTGGGAAGGGGCACTAATGAAAAACTGTTTTTT
CASSLGRGTNEKLFF
>.|TRBV2|TRBJ2-7|TRBD1
TGTGCCAGCAGTAAAATCCGGGACAGGGCCGAGCAGTACTTC
CASSKIRDRAEQYF
>.|TRBV10-3|TRBJ1-2|TRBD1
TGTGCCATCAGTGAGGGGACAGGGAGTGGCTACACCTTC
CAISEGTGSGYTF
>.|TRBV11-2|TRBJ1-6|TRBD1
TGTGCCAGCAGCCGGACAGGGGGCGAAAATTCACCCCTCCACTTT
CASSRTGGENSPLHF
>once|TRBV28|TRBJ2-1|TRBD2
TGTGCCAGCAGTTTATTAGCGGGGGGGGACAATGAGCAGTTCTTC
CASSLLAGGDNEQFF
>.|TRBV6-1|TRBJ2-7|TRBD1
TGTGCCAGCAGTGAAGAGGGACAGTCTTTCTACGAGCAGTACTTC
CASSEEGQSFYEQYF